The rows below give T cell receptor beta chains drawn from one sample of a study of blood T cell repertoires in COVID-19. Data came from immunoSEQ multiplex PCR; TCRdb stores just in-frame clones and leaves some out. The sample lists about 97,000 clones; around nine tenths were seen once. Input material: peripheral blood. These receptors were collected from a man over 45 with active or convalescent COVID-19. The CDR3 runs from the conserved cysteine through the conserved F or W. A D gene is named only where the DNA matches it firmly. Where a row states a size, it is once, few, many or the class of an expanded clone; other rows omit it.

TRBJ1-1 - TRBD1 TRBV28 CASSLGTGGWTEAFF TGTGCCAGCAGTTTGGGGACAGGAGGTTGGACTGAAGCTTTCTTT
TRBJ1-1 - - TRBV5-4 CASSLEWGDTEAFF TGTGCCAGCAGCTTGGAGTGGGGGGACACTGAAGCTTTCTTT
TRBJ2-5 - TRBD2 TRBV10-3 CAISPTSGGAETQYF TGTGCCATCAGCCCGACTAGCGGGGGGGCAGAGACCCAGTACTTC
TRBJ2-7 - - TRBV9 CASSSRDRIAAHEQYF TGTGCCAGCAGCTCGCGGGACCGCATAGCTGCCCACGAGCAGTACTTC
TRBJ2-6 - - TRBV12-3/TRBV12-4 CASTSVGANVLTF TGTGCCTCAACAAGTGTTGGGGCCAACGTCCTGACTTTC
TRBJ1-1 - TRBD1 TRBV7-9 CASSLGGGERTEAFF TGTGCCAGCAGCTTAGGAGGGGGCGAACGAACTGAAGCTTTCTTT
TRBJ2-5 - TRBD1 TRBV5-5 CASSTQGTQETQYF TGTGCCAGCAGCACACAGGGGACCCAAGAGACCCAGTACTTC
TRBJ1-1 - - TRBV18 CASSSGQGESTEAFF TGTGCCAGCTCATCTGGGCAGGGCGAAAGCACTGAAGCTTTCTTT
TRBJ1-1 - TRBD1 TRBV11-2 CASSSGQGDTEAFF TGTGCCAGCAGCTCGGGACAGGGGGACACTGAAGCTTTCTTT
TRBJ2-3 - - TRBV21-1 CASSSGLAGGPADTQYF TGTGCCAGCAGTTCCGGACTAGCGGGGGGGCCCGCAGATACGCAGTATTTT
TRBJ1-4 - - TRBV28 CASSGASRANEKLFF TGTGCCAGCAGTGGGGCGAGTCGGGCTAATGAAAAACTGTTTTTT
TRBJ1-2 - - TRBV4-3 CASSQDHAGTFHYGYTF TGCGCCAGCAGCCAAGATCACGCAGGGACTTTCCACTATGGCTACACCTTC
TRBJ1-3 - - TRBV10-3 CAISPSGGGSGNTIYF TGTGCCATCAGCCCCTCGGGGGGCGGCTCTGGAAACACCATATATTTT
TRBJ1-3 - - TRBV9 CASSVDSGSGNTIYF TGTGCCAGCAGCGTAGACAGTGGCTCTGGAAACACCATATATTTT
TRBJ2-7 few - TRBV7-6 CASSLSEGGYEQYF TGTGCCAGCAGCTTAAGCGAGGGAGGCTACGAGCAGTACTTC
TRBJ1-2 - - TRBV20-1 CSARQDYGYTF TGCAGTGCTAGACAGGACTATGGCTACACCTTC
TRBJ1-5 - - TRBV5-1 CASSSQGGHNQPQHF TGCGCCAGCAGCTCCCAGGGAGGGCACAATCAGCCCCAGCATTTT
TRBJ2-1 - TRBD2 TRBV28 CASSGTSGGNNEQFF TGTGCCAGCAGTGGGACTAGCGGGGGAAACAATGAGCAGTTCTTC
TRBJ1-2 - TRBD1 TRBV27 CASRTDREYGYTF TGTGCCAGCAGAACCGACAGGGAGTATGGCTACACCTTC
TRBJ2-3 - - TRBV7-5 CVRSSREDTQYF TGTGTCAGAAGCTCCCGCGAGGATACGCAGTATTTT
TRBJ2-3 - - TRBV5-1 CASSPGTQGGDTQYF TGCGCCAGCAGCCCCGGGACACAGGGAGGGGATACGCAGTATTTT
TRBJ1-1 - - TRBV2 CASSPGGGAGETEAFF TGTGCCAGCAGCCCCGGGGGGGGCGCGGGAGAGACTGAAGCTTTCTTT
TRBJ1-2 once TRBD1 TRBV7-2 CASSHDTGTGVVYGYTF TGTGCCAGCAGCCATGACACAGGGACAGGGGTAGTCTATGGCTACACCTTC
TRBJ1-5 few - TRBV27 CASSSNRDSQPQHF TGTGCCAGCAGTTCAAACAGGGATAGTCAGCCCCAGCATTTT
TRBJ2-3 - - TRBV19 CASSMQGVGSSTDTQYF TGTGCCAGTAGTATGCAAGGGGTCGGTAGTAGCACAGATACGCAGTATTTT
TRBJ1-1 - - TRBV5-5 CASSLHPGQNTEAFF TGTGCCAGCAGCTTGCATCCAGGCCAGAACACTGAAGCTTTCTTT
TRBJ1-5 - - TRBV24-1 CATSDLGAYNQPQHF TGTGCCACCAGTGATTTAGGGGCGTACAATCAGCCCCAGCATTTT
TRBJ1-1 - - TRBV4-2 CASSQDSPKAEAFF TGTGCCAGCAGCCAAGATAGCCCGAAGGCTGAAGCTTTCTTT
TRBJ2-6 - - TRBV5-4 CASSLGAGANVLTF TGTGCCAGCAGCTTGGGGGCCGGGGCCAACGTCCTGACTTTC
TRBJ1-1 once - TRBV12-3/TRBV12-4 CASRLGNPTEAFF TGTGCCAGCAGACTCGGGAATCCGACTGAAGCTTTCTTT
TRBJ2-1 - - TRBV7-6 CASSLTSYNEQFF TGTGCCAGCAGCCTGACAAGTTACAATGAGCAGTTCTTC
TRBJ2-5 - TRBD1 TRBV6-5 CASSYGTGMGEETQYF TGTGCCAGCAGTTATGGGACAGGGATGGGGGAAGAGACCCAGTACTTC
TRBJ2-2 - TRBD1 TRBV18 CASSPLTGTGNTGELFF TGTGCCAGCTCACCACTAACCGGGACAGGGAACACCGGGGAGCTGTTTTTT
TRBJ1-6 - - TRBV23-1 CASSQAYEERPLHF TGCGCCAGCAGTCAGGCTTACGAGGAGCGACCCCTCCACTTT
TRBJ2-3 - TRBD1 TRBV7-2 CASSSQTGGADTQYF TGTGCCAGCAGCTCCCAGACAGGGGGCGCAGATACGCAGTATTTT